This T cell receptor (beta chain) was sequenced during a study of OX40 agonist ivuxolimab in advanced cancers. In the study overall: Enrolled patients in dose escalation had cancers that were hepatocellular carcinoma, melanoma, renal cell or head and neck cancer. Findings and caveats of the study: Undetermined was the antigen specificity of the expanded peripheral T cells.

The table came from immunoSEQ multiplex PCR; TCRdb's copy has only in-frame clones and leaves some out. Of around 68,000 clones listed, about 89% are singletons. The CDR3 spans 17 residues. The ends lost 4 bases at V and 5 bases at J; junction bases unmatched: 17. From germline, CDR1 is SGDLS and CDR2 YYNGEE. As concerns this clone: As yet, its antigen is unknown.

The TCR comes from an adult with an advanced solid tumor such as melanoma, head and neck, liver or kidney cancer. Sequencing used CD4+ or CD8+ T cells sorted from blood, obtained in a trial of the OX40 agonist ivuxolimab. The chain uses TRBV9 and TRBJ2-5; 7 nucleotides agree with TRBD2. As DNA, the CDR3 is TGTGCCAGCAGCTTTTCTCCGGGACTGGGAGGGTTTGAGACCCAGTACTTC. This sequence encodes CASSFSPGLGGFETQYF.